These 9 T cell receptor beta chains were all obtained from the same sample, sequenced in a study of graft-versus-host responses after intestinal transplantation. Assay used: immunoSEQ multiplex PCR; TCRdb lists only in-frame clones, some missing. In the table there are about 25,000 clones, just under 40% of which are singletons. Sequencing used alloreactive CD4+ T cells from a mixed lymphocyte reaction culture, obtained before intestinal transplant. The subset: CFSE-low proliferating T cells sorted from roughly six-day pre-transplant mixed lymphocyte reaction (GvH or HvG direction). These receptors all come from a human patient who received an intestinal transplant.

J is TRBJ2-7 and V is TRBV23-1, with TRBD1 identical over 9 bases. TRBV23-1 belongs to the ORF category, with a function that is uncertain. V shed 2 bases, J shed 5 bases, and the junction held 13 bases outside the gene matches. The CDR3 is made up of 17 amino acids. The CDR3 nucleotides are TGCGCCAGCAGTCAACCCCCAATATACGGGACAGGGAACGAGCAGTACTTC. Amino acid sequence: CASSQPPIYGTGNEQYF.

This clone was detected once. The V and J genes are TRBV30 and TRBJ2-1; the D gene is possibly TRBD2 (5 bases). The CDR3 totals 12 residues. Trimming removed 5 bases at V and 2 bases at J, with 7 bases between. The germline V gene encodes CDR1 GTSNPN and CDR2 SVGIG (reference sequence). The CDR3 DNA reads TGTGCCTGGGGGCGGGCCTACAATGAGCAGTTCTTC. Amino acid sequence: CAWGRAYNEQFF.

The rearrangement joins TRBV7-3 to TRBJ2-3; 11 bases match TRBD2. With V trimmed by 5 bases and J by 8 bases, 6 bases remained unmatched. Germline V gene data show CDR1 as SGHTA and CDR2 as FQGTGA. CDR3 length: 14 residues. CDR3 region: CASSRGLAVGTQYF. The CDR3 nucleotides are TGTGCCAGCAGCAGGGGACTAGCGGTGGGTACGCAGTATTTT.

The chain employs TRBV4-2 and TRBJ1-1; D is possibly TRBD1 (6 bases). The V end lost 1 base, the J end lost 11 bases, and 14 bases lay between the germline ends. The CDR3 runs 13 residues. CDR1 and CDR2 from the germline V gene are LGHNA and YNFKEQ. CDR3 nucleotide sequence: TGTGCCAGCAGCCAAGGCAGGGGCTGGGGGGCTTTCTTT. It encodes CASSQGRGWGAFF.

CDR3 protein: CASSLAGLPITGELFF. The CDR3 DNA reads as TGTGCCAGCAGCTTAGCTGGACTGCCGATCACCGGGGAGCTGTTTTTT. This chain connects TRBV7-2 to TRBJ2-2, with D possibly matching TRBD2 (5 bases). The CDR3 has 16 amino acids. Germline loops: CDR1 SGHTA, CDR2 FQGNSA. The V and J ends lost 0 bases and 4 bases respectively, with 12 bases between them.

CDR3 residues: CASSKNPRFNSPLHF. CDR3 nucleotide sequence: TGTGCCAGCAGCAAGAATCCCCGGTTTAATTCACCCCTCCACTTT. V gene TRBV21-1 combines with J gene TRBJ1-6. TRBV21-1 is flagged as a pseudogene. The length of the CDR3 is 15 residues.

This chain connects TRBV12-5 to TRBJ1-4; possible D gene TRBD1, 5 bases. This CDR3 is 15 amino acids long. Germline V lookup: CDR1 LGHNT, CDR2 FRNRAP. Trimming left V 1 base short and J 6 bases short, with 12 bases between. The CDR3 region has the DNA TGTGCTAGTGGTTTGGAAAGGTTAGGGGATGAAAAACTGTTTTTT. Its translation is CASGLERLGDEKLFF. The full variable domain, with the rest looked up from reference TRBV12-5 and TRBJ1-4, is DARVTQTPRHKVTEMGQEVTMRCQPILGHNTVFWYRQTMMQGLELLAYFRNRAPLDDSGMPKDRFSAEMPDATLATLKIQPSEPRDSAVYFCASGLERLGDEKLFFGSGTQLSVL.

This clone occurred a few times. This chain connects TRBV9 to TRBJ2-5; 7 nucleotides agree with TRBD1. This CDR3 has 15 residues. Germline loops: CDR1 SGDLS, CDR2 YYNGEE. J was trimmed by 4 bases and V by 0 bases; bases with no gene match: 6. In nucleotides, the CDR3 is TGTGCCAGCAGCGTAGGGGGACAGAGGGTAGAGACCCAGTACTTC. Its translation: CASSVGGQRVETQYF.

This clone occurred a few times. The rearrangement uses TRBV14 and TRBJ2-7; D is possibly TRBD2 (5 bases). V lost 0 bases to trimming and J lost 6 bases, with 12 bases between them. CDR1 SGHDN and CDR2 FVKESK come from the germline V gene. The CDR3 has 14 amino acids. The CDR3 here is CASSQDLGVGEQYF. The CDR3 bases are TGTGCCAGCAGCCAAGATCTCGGGGTAGGCGAGCAGTACTTC.